This T cell receptor (beta chain) was observed in a study of identical twins. Healthy Caucasians provided all donations. This clonotype was seen at least ten times. The antigen is not known. TCRdb re-called the 5' RACE reads with MiXCR, one entry per CDR3 protein. The sample has hundreds of thousands of distinct CDR3 sequences, over 8.5% seen once; the top ten hold around 0.98%. The CDR3 covers 14 residues. The V and J ends lost 5 bases and 5 bases, in that order; junction bases with no gene match: 8. The germline V gene has CDR1 MNHEY and CDR2 SVGEGT. Findings and limits, study-wide: Weaker excess sharing between twins was seen in beta out-of-frame sequences. Those out-of-frame alpha sequences shared by twins showed an excess of low generation probability.

Separately, the same data were catalogued under a study of yellow fever vaccine responses in identical twins. That source notes: Reports say the vaccine T cell response in twins looked partly convergent and partly personalized.

The receptor's source is a woman younger than 35 in good health. This chain uses TRBV6-2 or TRBV6-3 with TRBJ2-7; 8 bases line up with TRBD1. The sample was PBMCs. The CDR3 sequence is CASSPGQGLDEQYF. The CDR3, as DNA: TGTGCCAGCAGTCCTGGACAGGGTTTGGACGAGCAGTACTTC.